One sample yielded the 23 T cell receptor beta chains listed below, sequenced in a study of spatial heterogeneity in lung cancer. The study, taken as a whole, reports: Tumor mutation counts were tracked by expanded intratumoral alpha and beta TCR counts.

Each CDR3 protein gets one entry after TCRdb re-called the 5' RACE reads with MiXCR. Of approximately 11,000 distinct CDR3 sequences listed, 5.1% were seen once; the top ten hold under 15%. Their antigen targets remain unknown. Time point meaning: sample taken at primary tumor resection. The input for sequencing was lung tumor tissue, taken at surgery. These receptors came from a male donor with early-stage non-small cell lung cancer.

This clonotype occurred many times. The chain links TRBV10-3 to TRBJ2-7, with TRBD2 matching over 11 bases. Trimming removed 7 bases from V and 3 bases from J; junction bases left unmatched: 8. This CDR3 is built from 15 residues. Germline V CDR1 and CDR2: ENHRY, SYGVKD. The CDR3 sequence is CAITPGTSGNYEQYF. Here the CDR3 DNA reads TGTGCCATCACCCCCGGGACTAGCGGCAACTACGAGCAGTACTTC.

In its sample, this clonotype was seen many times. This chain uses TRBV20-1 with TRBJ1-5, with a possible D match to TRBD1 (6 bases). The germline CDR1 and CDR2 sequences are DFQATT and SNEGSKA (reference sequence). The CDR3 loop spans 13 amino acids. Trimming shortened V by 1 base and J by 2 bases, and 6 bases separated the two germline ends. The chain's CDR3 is CSARGQGNQPQHF. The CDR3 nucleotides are TGCAGTGCTAGAGGACAGGGCAATCAGCCCCAGCATTTT.

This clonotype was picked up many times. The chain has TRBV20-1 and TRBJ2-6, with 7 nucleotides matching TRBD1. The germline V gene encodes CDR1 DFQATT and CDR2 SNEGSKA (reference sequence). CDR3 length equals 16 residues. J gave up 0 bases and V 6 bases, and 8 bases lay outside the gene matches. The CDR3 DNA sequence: TGCAGTGCGTCGGACAGGAAGAGCTCTGGGGCCAACGTCCTGACTTTC. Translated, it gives CSASDRKSSGANVLTF.

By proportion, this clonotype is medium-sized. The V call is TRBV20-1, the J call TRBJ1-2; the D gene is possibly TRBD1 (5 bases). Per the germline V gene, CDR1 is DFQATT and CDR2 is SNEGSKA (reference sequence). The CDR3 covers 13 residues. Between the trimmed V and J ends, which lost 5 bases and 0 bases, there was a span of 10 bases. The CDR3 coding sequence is TGCAGTGCTGGAAGACAGCCTAACTATGGCTACACCTTC. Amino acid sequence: CSAGRQPNYGYTF.

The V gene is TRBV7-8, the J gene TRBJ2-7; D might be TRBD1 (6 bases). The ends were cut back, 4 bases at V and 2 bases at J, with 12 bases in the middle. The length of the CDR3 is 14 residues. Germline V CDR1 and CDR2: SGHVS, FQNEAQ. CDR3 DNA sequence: TGTGCCAGCAGCTCGATTCAGGGGCCCTACGAGCAGTACTTC. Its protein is CASSSIQGPYEQYF.

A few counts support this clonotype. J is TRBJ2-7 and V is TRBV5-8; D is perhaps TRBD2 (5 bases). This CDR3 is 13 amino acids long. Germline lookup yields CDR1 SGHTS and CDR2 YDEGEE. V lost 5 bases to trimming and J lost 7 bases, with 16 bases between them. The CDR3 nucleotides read TGTGCCAGCAGACCGACGGGGTTTTGGGAGCAGTACTTC. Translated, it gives CASRPTGFWEQYF.

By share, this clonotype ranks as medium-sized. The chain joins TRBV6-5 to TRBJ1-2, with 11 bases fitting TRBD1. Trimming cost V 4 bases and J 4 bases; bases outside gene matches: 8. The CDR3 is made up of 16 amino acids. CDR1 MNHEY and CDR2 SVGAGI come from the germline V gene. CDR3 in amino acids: CASSWNLGQGVYGYTF. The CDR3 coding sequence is TGTGCCAGCAGTTGGAACTTGGGACAGGGGGTCTATGGCTACACCTTC.

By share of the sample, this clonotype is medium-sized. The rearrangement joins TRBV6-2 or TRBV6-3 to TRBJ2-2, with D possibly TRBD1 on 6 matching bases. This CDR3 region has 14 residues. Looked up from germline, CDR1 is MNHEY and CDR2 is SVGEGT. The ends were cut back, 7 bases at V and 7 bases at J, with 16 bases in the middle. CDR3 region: CASNVQGSGGELFF. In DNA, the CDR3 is TGTGCCAGCAACGTACAGGGTTCCGGCGGGGAGCTGTTTTTT.

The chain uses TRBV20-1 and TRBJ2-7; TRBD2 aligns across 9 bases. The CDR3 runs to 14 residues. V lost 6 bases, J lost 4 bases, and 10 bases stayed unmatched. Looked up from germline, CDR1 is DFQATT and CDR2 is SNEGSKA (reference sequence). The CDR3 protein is CSARAAGGRYEQYF. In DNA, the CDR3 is TGCAGTGCCCGAGCAGCGGGGGGTAGGTACGAGCAGTACTTC.

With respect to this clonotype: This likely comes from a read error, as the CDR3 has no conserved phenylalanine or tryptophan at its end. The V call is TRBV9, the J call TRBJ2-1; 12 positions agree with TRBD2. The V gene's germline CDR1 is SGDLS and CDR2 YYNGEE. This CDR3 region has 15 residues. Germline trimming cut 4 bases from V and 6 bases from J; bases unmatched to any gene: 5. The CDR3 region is CASSPLAGGPNEQFL. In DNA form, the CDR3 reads TGTGCCAGCAGCCCTCTAGCGGGGGGGCCCAATGAGCAGTTCCTC.

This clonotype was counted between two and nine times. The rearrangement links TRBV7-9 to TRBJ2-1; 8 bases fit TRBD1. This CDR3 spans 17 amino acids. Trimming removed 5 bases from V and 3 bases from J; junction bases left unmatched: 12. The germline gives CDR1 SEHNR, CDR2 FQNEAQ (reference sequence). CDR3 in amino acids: CASSKRTGPHLYNEQFF. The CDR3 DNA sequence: TGTGCCAGCAGCAAACGGACAGGGCCCCACCTCTACAATGAGCAGTTCTTC.

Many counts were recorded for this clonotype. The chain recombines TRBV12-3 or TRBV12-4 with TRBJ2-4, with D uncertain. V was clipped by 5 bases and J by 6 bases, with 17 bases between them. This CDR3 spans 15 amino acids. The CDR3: CASSPNVGLTNIQYF. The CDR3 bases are TGTGCCAGCAGTCCGAACGTAGGGTTGACAAACATTCAGTACTTC.

The DNA of the CDR3 is TGTGCCAGCAGCGTAGCCACAGCGGTGGGTGAGCAGTTCTTC. Protein sequence: CASSVATAVGEQFF. V gene TRBV9 combines with J gene TRBJ2-1; TRBD2 might be the D (5 bases). The CDR3 is made up of 14 amino acids. V lost 0 bases and J 9 bases, leaving 13 bases between the germline ends. The germline V gene encodes CDR1 SGDLS and CDR2 YYNGEE.

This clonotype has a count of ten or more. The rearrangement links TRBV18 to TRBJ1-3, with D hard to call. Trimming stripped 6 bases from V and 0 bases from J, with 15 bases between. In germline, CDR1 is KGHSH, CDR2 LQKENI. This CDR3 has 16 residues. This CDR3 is CASSSLGGDSGNTIYF. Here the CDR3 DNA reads TGTGCCAGCTCTTCTCTGGGCGGCGACTCTGGAAACACCATATATTTT.

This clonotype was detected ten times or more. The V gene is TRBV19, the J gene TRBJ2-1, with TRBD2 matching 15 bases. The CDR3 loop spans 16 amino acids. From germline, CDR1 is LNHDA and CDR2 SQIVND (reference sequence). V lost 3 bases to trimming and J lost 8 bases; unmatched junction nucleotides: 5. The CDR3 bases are TGTGCCAGTAGTATTCGGACTAGCGGGAGGGCTGATGAGCAGTTCTTC. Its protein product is CASSIRTSGRADEQFF.

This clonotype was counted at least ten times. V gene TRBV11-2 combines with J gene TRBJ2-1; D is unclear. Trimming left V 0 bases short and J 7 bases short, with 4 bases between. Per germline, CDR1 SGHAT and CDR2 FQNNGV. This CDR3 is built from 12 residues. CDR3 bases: TGTGCCAGCAGCTTAGAGGGAAATGAGCAGTTCTTC. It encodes CASSLEGNEQFF.

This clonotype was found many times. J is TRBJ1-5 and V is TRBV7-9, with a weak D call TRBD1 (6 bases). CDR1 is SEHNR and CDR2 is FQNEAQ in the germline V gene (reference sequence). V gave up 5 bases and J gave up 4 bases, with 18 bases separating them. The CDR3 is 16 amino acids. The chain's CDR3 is CASSRPTGFSNQPQHF. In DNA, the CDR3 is TGTGCCAGCAGCCGACCGACAGGTTTTAGTAATCAGCCCCAGCATTTT.

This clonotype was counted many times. CDR3: CSALSGHRNEQFF. CDR3 nucleotide sequence: TGCAGTGCTTTAAGCGGGCACCGAAATGAGCAGTTCTTC. V and J are TRBV20-1 and TRBJ2-1, with D possibly being TRBD2 (6 bases). Deletions cut 5 bases from V and 7 bases from J, with 15 bases between. The CDR3 is 13 amino acids. The germline gives CDR1 DFQATT, CDR2 SNEGSKA (reference sequence).

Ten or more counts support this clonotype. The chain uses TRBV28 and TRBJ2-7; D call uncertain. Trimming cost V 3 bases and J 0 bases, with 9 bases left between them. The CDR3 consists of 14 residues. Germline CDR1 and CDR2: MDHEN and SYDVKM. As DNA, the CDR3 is TGTGCCAGCAGTTTTTCGGCCAGCTCCTACGAGCAGTACTTC. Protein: CASSFSASSYEQYF.

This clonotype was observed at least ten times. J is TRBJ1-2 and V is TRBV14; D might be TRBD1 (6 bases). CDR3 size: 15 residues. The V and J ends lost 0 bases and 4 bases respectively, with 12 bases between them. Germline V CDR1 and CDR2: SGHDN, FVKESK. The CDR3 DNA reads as TGTGCCAGCAGCCAAGATGACAGGAGCTCCTATGGCTACACCTTC. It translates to CASSQDDRSSYGYTF.

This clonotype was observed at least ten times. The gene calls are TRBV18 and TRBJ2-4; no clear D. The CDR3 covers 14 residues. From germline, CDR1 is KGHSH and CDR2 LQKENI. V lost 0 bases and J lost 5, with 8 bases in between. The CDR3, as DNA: TGTGCCAGCTCACCACCAGCCGCAGAAAACATTCAGTACTTC. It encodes CASSPPAAENIQYF.

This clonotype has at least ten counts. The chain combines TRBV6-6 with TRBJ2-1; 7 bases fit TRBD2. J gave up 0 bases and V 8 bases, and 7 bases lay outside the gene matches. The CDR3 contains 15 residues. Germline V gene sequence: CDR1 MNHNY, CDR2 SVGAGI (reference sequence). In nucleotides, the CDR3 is TGTGCCAGCTCGCAGGGAGGGAGCTCCTACAATGAGCAGTTCTTC. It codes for CASSQGGSSYNEQFF.

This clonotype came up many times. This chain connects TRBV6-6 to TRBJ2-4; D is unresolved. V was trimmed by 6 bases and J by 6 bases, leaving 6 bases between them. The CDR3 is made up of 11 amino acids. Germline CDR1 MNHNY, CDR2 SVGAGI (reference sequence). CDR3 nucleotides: TGTGCCAGCAGCCTTTCAAACATTCAGTACTTC. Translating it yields CASSLSNIQYF.